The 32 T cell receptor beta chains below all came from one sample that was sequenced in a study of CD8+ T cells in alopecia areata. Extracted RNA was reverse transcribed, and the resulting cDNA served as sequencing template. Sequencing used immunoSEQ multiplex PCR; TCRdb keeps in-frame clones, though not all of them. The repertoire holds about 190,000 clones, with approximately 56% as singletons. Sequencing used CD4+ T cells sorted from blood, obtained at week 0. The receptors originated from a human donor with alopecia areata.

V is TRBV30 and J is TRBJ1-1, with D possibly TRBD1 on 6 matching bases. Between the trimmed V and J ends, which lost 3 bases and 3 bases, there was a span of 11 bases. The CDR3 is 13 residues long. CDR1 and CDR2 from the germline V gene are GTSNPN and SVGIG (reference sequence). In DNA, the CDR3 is TGTGCCTGGAGAGAGGGGGGTTACACTGAAGCTTTCTTT. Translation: CAWREGGYTEAFF.

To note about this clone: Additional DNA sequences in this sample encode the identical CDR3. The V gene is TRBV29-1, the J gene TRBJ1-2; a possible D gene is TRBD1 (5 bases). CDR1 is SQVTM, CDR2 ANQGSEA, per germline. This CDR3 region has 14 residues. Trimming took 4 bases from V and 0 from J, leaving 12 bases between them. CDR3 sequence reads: CSVAPRQSNYGYTF. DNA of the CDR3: TGCAGCGTTGCCCCGAGACAGTCTAACTATGGCTACACCTTC.

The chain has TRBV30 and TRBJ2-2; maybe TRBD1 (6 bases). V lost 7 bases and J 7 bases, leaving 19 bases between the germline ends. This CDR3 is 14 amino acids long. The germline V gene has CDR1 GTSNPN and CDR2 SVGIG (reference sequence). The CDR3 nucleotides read TGTGCCTCTTCTCCAGACAGGTTTGACGGGGAGCTGTTTTTT. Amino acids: CASSPDRFDGELFF.

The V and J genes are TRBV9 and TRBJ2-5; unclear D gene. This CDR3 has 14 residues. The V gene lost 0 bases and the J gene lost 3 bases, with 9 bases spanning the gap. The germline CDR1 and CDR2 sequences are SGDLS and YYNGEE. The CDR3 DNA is TGTGCCAGCAGCGTAGATCGGGCAGAAGAGACCCAGTACTTC. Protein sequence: CASSVDRAEETQYF.

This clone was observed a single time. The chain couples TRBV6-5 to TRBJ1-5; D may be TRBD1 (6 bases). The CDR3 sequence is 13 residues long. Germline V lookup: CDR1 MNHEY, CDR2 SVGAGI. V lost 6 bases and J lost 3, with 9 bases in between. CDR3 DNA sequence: TGTGCCAGCAGGGGACAACTCAATCAGCCCCAGCATTTT. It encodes CASRGQLNQPQHF.

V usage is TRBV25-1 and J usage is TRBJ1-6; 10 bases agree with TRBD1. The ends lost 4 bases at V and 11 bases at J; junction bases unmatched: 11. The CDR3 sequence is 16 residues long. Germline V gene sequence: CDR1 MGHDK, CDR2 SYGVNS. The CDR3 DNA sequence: TGTGCCAGCAGTGCGACAGGGGGCCCATCCGTGGCACCCCTCCACTTT. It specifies CASSATGGPSVAPLHF.

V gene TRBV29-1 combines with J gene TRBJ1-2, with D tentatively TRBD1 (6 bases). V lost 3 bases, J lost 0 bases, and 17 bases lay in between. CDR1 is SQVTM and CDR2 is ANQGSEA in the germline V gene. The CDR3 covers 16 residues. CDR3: CSVDLSGAATNYGYTF. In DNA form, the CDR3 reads TGCAGCGTTGACCTATCAGGGGCAGCCACTAACTATGGCTACACCTTC.

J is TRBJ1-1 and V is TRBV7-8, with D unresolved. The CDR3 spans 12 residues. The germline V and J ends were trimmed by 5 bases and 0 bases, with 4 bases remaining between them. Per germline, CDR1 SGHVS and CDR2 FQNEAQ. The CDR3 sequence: CASSGLNTEAFF. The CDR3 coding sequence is TGTGCCAGCAGCGGGTTGAACACTGAAGCTTTCTTT.

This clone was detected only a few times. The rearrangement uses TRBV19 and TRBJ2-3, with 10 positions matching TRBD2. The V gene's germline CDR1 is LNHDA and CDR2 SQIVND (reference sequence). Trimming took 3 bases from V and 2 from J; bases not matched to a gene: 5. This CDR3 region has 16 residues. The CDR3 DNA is TGTGCCAGTAGTATTTCAGCGGGGGGGACCACAGATACGCAGTATTTT. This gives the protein CASSISAGGTTDTQYF.

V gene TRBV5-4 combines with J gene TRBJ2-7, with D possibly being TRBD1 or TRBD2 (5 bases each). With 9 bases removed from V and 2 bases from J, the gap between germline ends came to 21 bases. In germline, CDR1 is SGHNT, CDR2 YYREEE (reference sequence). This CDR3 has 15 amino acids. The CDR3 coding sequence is TGTGCCACCCCCCGGACCGGGGACGGCCCCTACGAGCAGTACTTC. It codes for CATPRTGDGPYEQYF.

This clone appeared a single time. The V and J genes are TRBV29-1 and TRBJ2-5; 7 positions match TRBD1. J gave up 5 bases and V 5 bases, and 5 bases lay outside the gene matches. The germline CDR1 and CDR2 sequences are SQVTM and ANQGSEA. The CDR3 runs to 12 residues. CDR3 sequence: CSVSGQWETQYF. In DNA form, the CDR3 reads TGCAGCGTTTCGGGACAGTGGGAGACCCAGTACTTC.

The CDR3 sequence: CSAPGAEGYTF. The DNA for the CDR3 is TGCAGTGCCCCGGGGGCTGAGGGCTACACCTTC. V and J are TRBV20-1 and TRBJ1-2; D might be TRBD1 (6 bases). Trimming took off 6 bases at V and 8 bases at J, with 13 bases between the two ends. The length of the CDR3 is 11 residues. Germline CDR1 DFQATT, CDR2 SNEGSKA (reference sequence).

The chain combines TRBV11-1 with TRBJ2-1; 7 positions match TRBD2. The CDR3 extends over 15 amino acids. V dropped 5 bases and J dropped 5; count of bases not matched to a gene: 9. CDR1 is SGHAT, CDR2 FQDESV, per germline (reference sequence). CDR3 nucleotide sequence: TGTGCCAGCAGCCCGCTGACTAGCTGGAACAATGAGCAGTTCTTC. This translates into CASSPLTSWNNEQFF.

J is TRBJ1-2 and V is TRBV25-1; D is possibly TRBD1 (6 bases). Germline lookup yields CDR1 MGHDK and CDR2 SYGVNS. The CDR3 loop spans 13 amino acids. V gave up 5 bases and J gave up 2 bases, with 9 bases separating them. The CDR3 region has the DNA TGTGCCAGCAGTACACAGGGAAACTATGGCTACACCTTC. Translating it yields CASSTQGNYGYTF.

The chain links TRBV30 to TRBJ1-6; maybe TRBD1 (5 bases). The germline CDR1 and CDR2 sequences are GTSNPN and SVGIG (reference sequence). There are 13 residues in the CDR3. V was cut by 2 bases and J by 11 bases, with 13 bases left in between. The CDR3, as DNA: TGTGCCTGGAGTACGACAGCGGGTCCACCCCTCCACTTT. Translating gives CAWSTTAGPPLHF.

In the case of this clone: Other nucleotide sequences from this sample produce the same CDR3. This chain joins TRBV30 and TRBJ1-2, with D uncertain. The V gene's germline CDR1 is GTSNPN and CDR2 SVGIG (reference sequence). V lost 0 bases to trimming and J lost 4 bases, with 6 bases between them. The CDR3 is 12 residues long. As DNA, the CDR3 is TGTGCCTGGAGTGTGAGCCGCTATGGCTACACCTTC. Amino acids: CAWSVSRYGYTF.

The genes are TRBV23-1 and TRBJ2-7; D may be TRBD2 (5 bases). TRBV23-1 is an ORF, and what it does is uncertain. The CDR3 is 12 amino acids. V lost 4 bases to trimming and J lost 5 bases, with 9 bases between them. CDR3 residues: CASSPERDEQYF. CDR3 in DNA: TGCGCCAGCAGTCCCGAGAGGGACGAGCAGTACTTC.

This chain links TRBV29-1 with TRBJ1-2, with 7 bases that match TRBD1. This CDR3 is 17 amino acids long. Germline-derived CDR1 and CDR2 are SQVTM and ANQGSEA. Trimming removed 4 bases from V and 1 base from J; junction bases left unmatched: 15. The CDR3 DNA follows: TGCAGCGTTGCGACTTGGGACAGAACCACCCTTAACTATGGCTACACCTTC. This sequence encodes CSVATWDRTTLNYGYTF.

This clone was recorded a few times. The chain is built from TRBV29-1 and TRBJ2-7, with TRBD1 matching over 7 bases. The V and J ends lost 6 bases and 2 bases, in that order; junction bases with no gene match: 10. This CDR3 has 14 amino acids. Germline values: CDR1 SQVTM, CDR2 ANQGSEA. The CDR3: CSVDRSGTAYEQYF. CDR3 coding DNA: TGCAGCGTGGATCGTTCCGGGACAGCCTACGAGCAGTACTTC.

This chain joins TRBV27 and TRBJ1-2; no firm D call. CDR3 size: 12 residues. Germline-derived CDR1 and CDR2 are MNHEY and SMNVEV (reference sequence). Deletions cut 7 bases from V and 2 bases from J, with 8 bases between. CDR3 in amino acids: CASMGVNYGYTF. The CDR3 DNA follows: TGTGCCAGCATGGGAGTCAACTATGGCTACACCTTC.

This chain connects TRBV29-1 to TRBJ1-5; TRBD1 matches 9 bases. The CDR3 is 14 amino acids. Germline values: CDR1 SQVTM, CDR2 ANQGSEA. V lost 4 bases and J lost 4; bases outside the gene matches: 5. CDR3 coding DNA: TGCAGCGTTGTAGAGACAGGGGGTAATCAGCCCCAGCATTTT. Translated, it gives CSVVETGGNQPQHF.

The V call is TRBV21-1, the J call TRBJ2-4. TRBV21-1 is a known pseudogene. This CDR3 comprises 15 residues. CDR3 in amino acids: CASSILMTGGYIQYF. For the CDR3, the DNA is TGTGCCAGCAGCATCCTTATGACTGGGGGATACATTCAGTACTTC.

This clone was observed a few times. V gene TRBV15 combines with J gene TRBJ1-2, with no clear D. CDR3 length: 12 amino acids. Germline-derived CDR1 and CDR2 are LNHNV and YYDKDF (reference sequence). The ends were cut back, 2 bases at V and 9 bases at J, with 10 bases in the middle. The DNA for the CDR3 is TGTGCCACCAGCAGAATCGGGTTAAGCTACACCTTC. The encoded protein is CATSRIGLSYTF.

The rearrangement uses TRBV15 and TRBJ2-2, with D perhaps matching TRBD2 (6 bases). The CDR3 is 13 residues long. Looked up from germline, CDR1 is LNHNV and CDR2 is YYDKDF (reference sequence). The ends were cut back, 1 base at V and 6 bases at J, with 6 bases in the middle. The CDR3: CATSRGEAGELFF. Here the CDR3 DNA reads TGTGCCACCAGCAGAGGGGAGGCCGGGGAGCTGTTTTTT. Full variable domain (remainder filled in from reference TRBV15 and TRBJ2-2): DAMVIQNPRYQVTQFGKPVTLSCSQTLNHNVMYWYQQKSSQAPKLLFHYYDKDFNNEADTPDNFQSRRPNTSFCFLDIRSPGLGDTAMYLCATSRGEAGELFFGEGSRLTVL.

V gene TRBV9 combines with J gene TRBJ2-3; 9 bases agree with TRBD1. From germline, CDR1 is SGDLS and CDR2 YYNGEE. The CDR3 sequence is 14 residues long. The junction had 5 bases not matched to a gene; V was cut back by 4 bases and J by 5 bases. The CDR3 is CASSPGQGLDTQYF. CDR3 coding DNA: TGTGCCAGCAGCCCGGGACAGGGATTAGATACGCAGTATTTT.

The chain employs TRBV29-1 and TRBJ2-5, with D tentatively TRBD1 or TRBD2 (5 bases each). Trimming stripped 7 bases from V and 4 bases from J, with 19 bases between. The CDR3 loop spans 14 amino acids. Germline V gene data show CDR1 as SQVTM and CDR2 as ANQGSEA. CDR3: CSGGLGRLRETQYF. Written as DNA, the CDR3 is TGCAGCGGGGGGTTGGGCCGCCTGAGAGAGACCCAGTACTTC.

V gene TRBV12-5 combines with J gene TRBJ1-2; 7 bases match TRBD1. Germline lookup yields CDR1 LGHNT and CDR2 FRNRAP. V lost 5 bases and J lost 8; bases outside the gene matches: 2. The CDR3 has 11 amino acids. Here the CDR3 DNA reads TGTGCTAGTGGTAACAGGGGAGGCTACACCTTC. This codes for CASGNRGGYTF.

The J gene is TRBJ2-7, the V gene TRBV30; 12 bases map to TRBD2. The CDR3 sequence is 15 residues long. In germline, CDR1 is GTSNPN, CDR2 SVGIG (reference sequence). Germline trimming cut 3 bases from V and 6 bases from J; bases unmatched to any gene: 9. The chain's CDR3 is CAWSPRLAGASEQYF. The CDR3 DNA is TGTGCCTGGAGCCCGAGACTAGCGGGGGCTTCCGAGCAGTACTTC.

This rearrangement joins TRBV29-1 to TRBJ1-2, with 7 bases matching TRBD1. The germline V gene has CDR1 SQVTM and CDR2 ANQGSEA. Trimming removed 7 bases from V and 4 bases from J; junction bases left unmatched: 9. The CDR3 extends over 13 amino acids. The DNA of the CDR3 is TGCAGCGCTAAGACAGGGAATGGCTATGGCTACACCTTC. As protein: CSAKTGNGYGYTF.

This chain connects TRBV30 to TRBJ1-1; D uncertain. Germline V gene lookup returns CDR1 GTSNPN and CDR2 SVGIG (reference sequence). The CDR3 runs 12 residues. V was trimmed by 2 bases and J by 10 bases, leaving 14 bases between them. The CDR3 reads CAWSIGRRTAFF. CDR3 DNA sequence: TGTGCCTGGAGTATAGGGCGCCGGACAGCTTTCTTT. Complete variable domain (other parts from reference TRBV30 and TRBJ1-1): SQTIHQWPATLVQPVGSPLSLECTVEGTSNPNLYWYRQAAGRGLQLLFYSVGIGQISSEVPQNLSASRPQDRQFILSSKKLLLSDSGFYLCAWSIGRRTAFFGQGTRLTVV.

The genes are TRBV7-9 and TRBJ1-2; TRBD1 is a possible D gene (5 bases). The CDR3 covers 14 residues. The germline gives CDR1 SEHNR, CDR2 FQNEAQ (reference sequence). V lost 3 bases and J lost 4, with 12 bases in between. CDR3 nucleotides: TGTGCCAGCAGCTTGGGACTTCTGGGCTATGGCTACACCTTC. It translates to CASSLGLLGYGYTF.

The CDR3: CASAPGGALWEQYF. The CDR3 bases are TGTGCCAGCGCGCCGGGTGGGGCCTTGTGGGAGCAGTACTTC. The chain recombines TRBV9 with TRBJ2-7; D may be TRBD1 (5 bases). Between the trimmed V and J ends, which lost 7 bases and 7 bases, there was a span of 21 bases. Looked up from germline, CDR1 is SGDLS and CDR2 is YYNGEE. CDR3 length: 14 amino acids.